This TCR beta chain was found in a study of technical replicates of blood from several donors. Germline V lookup: CDR1 MGHRA, CDR2 YSYEKL. This CDR3 is built from 16 residues. V lost 4 bases, J lost 1 base, and 9 bases stayed unmatched. Using immunoSEQ multiplex PCR, the repertoire was profiled, and TCRdb retains in-frame clones only, with some absent. The sample lists around 100,000 clones; roughly 94% were seen once. The sequence was obtained from a human donor in good health. What was sequenced was T cells isolated from PBMCs. V gene TRBV4-1 combines with J gene TRBJ2-7; 8 bases align to TRBD1. CDR3 residues: CASSLPTGAMSYEQYF. The CDR3 bases are TGCGCCAGCAGCCTACCGACAGGGGCGATGTCCTACGAGCAGTACTTC.